Shown below are 6 T cell receptor beta chains from a single sample sequenced in a study of cytomegalovirus exposure and HLA in healthy donors. Some clones are missing from TCRdb's copy, which holds only in-frame ones; the method was immunoSEQ multiplex PCR. Of approximately 300,000 clones in the sample, roughly 88% were seen once. Sequenced material: PBMCs. The receptor set was obtained from a young woman in good health and CMV-seronegative.

This chain uses TRBV6-1 with TRBJ1-1; TRBD1 matches at 8 bases. Germline assignment: CDR1 MNHNS and CDR2 SASEGT. The length of the CDR3 is 17 residues. V lost 1 base to trimming and J lost 1 base; unmatched junction nucleotides: 8. The CDR3 loop is CASSEGTGRMRNTEAFF. In nucleotides, the CDR3 is TGTGCCAGCAGTGAAGGGACAGGGAGGATGCGGAACACTGAAGCTTTCTTT.

This chain uses TRBV14 with TRBJ2-6; TRBD1 is a possible D gene (6 bases). The V end lost 6 bases, the J end lost 4 bases, and 13 bases lay between the germline ends. This CDR3 has 15 residues. Per germline, CDR1 SGHDN and CDR2 FVKESK. CDR3 nucleotides: TGTGCCAGCAGTCCCGCAGGGGTCGGGGCCAACGTCCTGACTTTC. Its protein product is CASSPAGVGANVLTF. The complete variable domain, with remaining parts taken from reference TRBV14 and TRBJ2-6, reads EAGVTQFPSHSVIEKGQTVTLRCDPISGHDNLYWYRRVMGKEIKFLLHFVKESKQDESGMPNNRFLAERTGGTYSTLKVQPAELEDSGVYFCASSPAGVGANVLTFGAGSRLTVL.

J is TRBJ2-5 and V is TRBV5-6, with a tentative D call TRBD1 (6 bases). V gave up 2 bases and J gave up 7 bases, with 12 bases separating them. This CDR3 comprises 13 residues. Looked up from germline, CDR1 is SGHDT and CDR2 is YYEEEE. CDR3 residues: CASSFQGSGTQYF. Written as DNA, the CDR3 is TGTGCCAGCAGCTTCCAGGGGAGCGGGACCCAGTACTTC.

The chain couples TRBV14 to TRBJ1-1; 8 nucleotides align to TRBD1. This CDR3 region has 12 residues. The V gene end was trimmed by 5 bases and the J gene end by 5 bases; junction bases not matched to a gene: 1. The germline V gene encodes CDR1 SGHDN and CDR2 FVKESK. CDR3 coding DNA: TGTGCCAGCAGCGGACAGGGAACTGAAGCTTTCTTT. It codes for CASSGQGTEAFF. Supplemented by reference TRBV14 and TRBJ1-1, the full variable domain reads EAGVTQFPSHSVIEKGQTVTLRCDPISGHDNLYWYRRVMGKEIKFLLHFVKESKQDESGMPNNRFLAERTGGTYSTLKVQPAELEDSGVYFCASSGQGTEAFFGQGTRLTVV.

The chain employs TRBV6-4 and TRBJ2-7, with 8 bases identical to TRBD1. Germline lookup yields CDR1 MRHNA and CDR2 SNTAGT. V lost 4 bases and J lost 1; bases outside the gene matches: 9. The CDR3 runs 16 residues. The CDR3 reads CASSAGDRWGSYEQYF. The DNA of the CDR3 is TGTGCCAGCAGTGCCGGGGACAGGTGGGGATCCTACGAGCAGTACTTC.

The chain is built from TRBV15 and TRBJ2-7; 10 bases line up with TRBD1. CDR3 length: 16 residues. Germline V CDR1 and CDR2: LNHNV, YYDKDF (reference sequence). Losses at the gene ends were 0 bases for V and 3 bases for J; bases not matched to a gene: 5. CDR3 protein: CATSRDFGTGDYEQYF. The DNA of the CDR3 is TGTGCCACCAGCAGAGATTTCGGGACAGGGGACTACGAGCAGTACTTC. Using reference TRBV15 and TRBJ2-7 for the parts outside the CDR3, the full variable domain is DAMVIQNPRYQVTQFGKPVTLSCSQTLNHNVMYWYQQKSSQAPKLLFHYYDKDFNNEADTPDNFQSRRPNTSFCFLDIRSPGLGDTAMYLCATSRDFGTGDYEQYFGPGTRLTVT.